This TCR beta chain was recovered during a study of shared clonotypes between healthy human individuals. Regarding the study as a whole: The low donor count limited represented genetic and exposure-history diversity.

Produced via immunoSEQ multiplex PCR; TCRdb's table is partial and in-frame only. The sample contains hundreds of thousands of clones, 55% to 75% of which appear only once. Of note for this clone: Its antigen is as yet unknown.

What was sequenced was memory CD4+ T cells sorted from blood. Subset given: CD45RA-negative fraction. The TCR sequence derives from a woman younger than 45 in good health.

This CDR3 is CASSSRTGNAYGYTF. The CDR3 DNA sequence: TGTGCCAGCAGCTCAAGGACAGGGAATGCCTATGGCTACACCTTC. This chain connects TRBV7-2 to TRBJ1-2; TRBD1 agrees at 8 bases. The CDR3 loop spans 15 amino acids. Trimming took 4 bases from V and 4 from J; bases not matched to a gene: 8. Germline CDR1 is SGHTA and CDR2 is FQGNSA.